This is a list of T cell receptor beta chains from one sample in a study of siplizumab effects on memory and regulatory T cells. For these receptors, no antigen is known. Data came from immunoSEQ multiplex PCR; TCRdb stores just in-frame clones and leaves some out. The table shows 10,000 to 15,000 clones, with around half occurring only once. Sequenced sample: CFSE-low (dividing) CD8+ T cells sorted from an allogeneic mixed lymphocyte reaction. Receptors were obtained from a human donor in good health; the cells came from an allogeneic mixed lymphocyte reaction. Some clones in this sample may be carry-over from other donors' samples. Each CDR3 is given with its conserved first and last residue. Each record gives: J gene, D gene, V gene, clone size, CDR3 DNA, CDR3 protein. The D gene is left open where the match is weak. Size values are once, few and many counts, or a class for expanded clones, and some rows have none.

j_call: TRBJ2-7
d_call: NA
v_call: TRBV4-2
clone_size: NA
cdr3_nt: TGTGCCAGCAGCCAAGACCCTGGGACGGCCTACGAGCAGTACTTC
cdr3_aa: CASSQDPGTAYEQYF

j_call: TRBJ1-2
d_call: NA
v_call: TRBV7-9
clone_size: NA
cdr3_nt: TGTGCCAGCAGCGGCTTGGGGCTCGAGGGCTATGGCTACACCTTC
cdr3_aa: CASSGLGLEGYGYTF

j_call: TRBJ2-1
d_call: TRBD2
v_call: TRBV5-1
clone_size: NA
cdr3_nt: TGCGCCAGCAGCTTGACGGGAGGGGACTACAATGAGCAGTTCTTC
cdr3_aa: CASSLTGGDYNEQFF

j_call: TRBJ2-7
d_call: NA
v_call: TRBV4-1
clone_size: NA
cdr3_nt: TGCGCCAGCAGCCAACTCCGGGGCGCCTACGAGCAGTACTTC
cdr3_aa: CASSQLRGAYEQYF

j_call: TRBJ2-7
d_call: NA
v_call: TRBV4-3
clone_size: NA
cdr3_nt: TGCGCCAGCAGCCAAGCCGCCGACAGGTTCTCCTACGAGCAGTACTTC
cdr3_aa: CASSQAADRFSYEQYF

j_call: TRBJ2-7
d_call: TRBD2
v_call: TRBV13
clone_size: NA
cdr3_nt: TGTGCCAGCAGCAATAGGGCTAGCGGGAGCCATTACTACGAGCAGTACTTC
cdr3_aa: CASSNRASGSHYYEQYF

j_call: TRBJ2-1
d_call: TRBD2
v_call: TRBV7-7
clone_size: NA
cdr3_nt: TGTGCCAGCAGCTTGAAGTCTAGCGGGGGGAATGAGCAGTTCTTC
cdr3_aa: CASSLKSSGGNEQFF

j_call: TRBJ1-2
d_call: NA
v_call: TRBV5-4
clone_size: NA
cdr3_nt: TGTGCCAGCAGCCCGTTTTGGCAGGGGATCGGCTACACCTTC
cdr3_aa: CASSPFWQGIGYTF

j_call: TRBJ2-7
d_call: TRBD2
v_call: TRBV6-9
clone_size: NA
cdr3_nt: TGTGCCAGCAGCCTAGCGGGAGATTCCGAGCAGTACTTC
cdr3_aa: CASSLAGDSEQYF

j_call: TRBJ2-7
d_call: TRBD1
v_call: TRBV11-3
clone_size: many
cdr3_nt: TGTGCCAGCAGCACGGACAGGGACTACGAGCAGTACTTC
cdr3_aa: CASSTDRDYEQYF

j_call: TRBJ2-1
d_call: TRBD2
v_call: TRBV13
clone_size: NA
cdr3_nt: TGTGCCAGCAGCGCGACTAGCGTCGGTGAGCAGTTCTTC
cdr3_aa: CASSATSVGEQFF

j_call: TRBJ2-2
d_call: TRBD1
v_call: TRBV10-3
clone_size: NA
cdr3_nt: TGTGCCATCAGGGGACAGGGGGGGGCGAACACCGGGGAGCTGTTTTTT
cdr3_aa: CAIRGQGGANTGELFF

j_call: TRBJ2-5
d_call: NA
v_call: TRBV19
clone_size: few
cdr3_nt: TGTGCCAGTAGTATTGCTCCGGGGGAGACCCAGTACTTC
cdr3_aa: CASSIAPGETQYF

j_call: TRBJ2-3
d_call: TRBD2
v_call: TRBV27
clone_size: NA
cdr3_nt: TGTGCCAGTACCCACCTTCTAGCGGGAGGGCCAGATACGCAGTATTTT
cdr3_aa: CASTHLLAGGPDTQYF

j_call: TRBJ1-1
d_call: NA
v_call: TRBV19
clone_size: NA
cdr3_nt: TGTGCCAGTAGTATCGGGTCGGGCGCTGAAGCTTTCTTT
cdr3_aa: CASSIGSGAEAFF

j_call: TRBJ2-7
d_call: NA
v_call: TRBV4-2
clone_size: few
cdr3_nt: TGTGCCAGCAGCCAAGATATGGGGTACGAGCAGTACTTC
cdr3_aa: CASSQDMGYEQYF

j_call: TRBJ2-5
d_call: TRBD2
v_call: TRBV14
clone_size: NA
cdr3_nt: TGTGCCAGCAGCCAAGATCTCGGGGAGGGAGAGACCCAGTACTTC
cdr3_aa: CASSQDLGEGETQYF

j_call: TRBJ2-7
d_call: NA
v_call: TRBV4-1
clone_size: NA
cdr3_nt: TGCGCCAGCAGCCCCTCTCGGGGTAGCTACGAGCAGTACTTC
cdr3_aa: CASSPSRGSYEQYF

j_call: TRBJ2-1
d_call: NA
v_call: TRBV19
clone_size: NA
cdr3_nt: TGTGCCAGTAGTATGGGACACGAGTACAATGAGCAGTTCTTC
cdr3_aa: CASSMGHEYNEQFF

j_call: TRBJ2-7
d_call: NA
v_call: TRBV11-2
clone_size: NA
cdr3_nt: TGTGCCAGCAGCCTGGCCTTAGACTACGAGCAGTACTTC
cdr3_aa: CASSLALDYEQYF

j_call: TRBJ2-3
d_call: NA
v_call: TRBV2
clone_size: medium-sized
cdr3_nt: TGTGCCGGCCAAAGGGACCTCACAGATACGCAGTATTTT
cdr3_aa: CAGQRDLTDTQYF

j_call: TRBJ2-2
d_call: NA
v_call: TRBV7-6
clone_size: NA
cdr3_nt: TGTGCCAGCAGCTTAGTGCCAGGGTACACCGGGGAGCTGTTTTTT
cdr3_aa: CASSLVPGYTGELFF

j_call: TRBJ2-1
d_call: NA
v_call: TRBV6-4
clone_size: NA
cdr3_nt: TGTGCCAGCAGTTCGGGACTCCTTAGCTCCTACAATGAGCAGTTCTTC
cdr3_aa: CASSSGLLSSYNEQFF

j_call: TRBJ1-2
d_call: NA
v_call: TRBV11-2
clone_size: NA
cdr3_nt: TGTGCCAGCAGTTCTCCCCTGTCCCAGAACTATGGCTACACCTTC
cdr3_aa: CASSSPLSQNYGYTF

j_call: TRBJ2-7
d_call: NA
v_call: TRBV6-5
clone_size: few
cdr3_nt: TGTGCCAGCAGTTTCTCCTCCTACGAGCAGTACTTC
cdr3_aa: CASSFSSYEQYF

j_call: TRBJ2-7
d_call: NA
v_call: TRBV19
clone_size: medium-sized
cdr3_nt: TGTGCCAGTAGTATAGATCGGGAAGACGGGTACGAGCAGTACTTC
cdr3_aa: CASSIDREDGYEQYF

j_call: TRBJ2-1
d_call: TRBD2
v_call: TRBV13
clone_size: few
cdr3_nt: TGTGCCAGCAGCTCAGGACTAGGGCCCTACAATGAGCAGTTCTTC
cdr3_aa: CASSSGLGPYNEQFF

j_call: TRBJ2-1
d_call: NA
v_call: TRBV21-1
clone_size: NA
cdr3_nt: TGTGCCAGCAGCGCGCGTCAGGGCCCTCATGAGCAGTTCTTC
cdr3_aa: CASSARQGPHEQFF

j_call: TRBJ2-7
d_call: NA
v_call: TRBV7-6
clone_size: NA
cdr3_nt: TGTGCCAGCAGCTTAGCGCTGGGTGAAGAGCAGTACTTC
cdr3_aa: CASSLALGEEQYF

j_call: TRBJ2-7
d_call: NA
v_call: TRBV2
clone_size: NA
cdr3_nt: TGTGCCAGCAGCTCCCTTTTCTACGAGCAGTACTTC
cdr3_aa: CASSSLFYEQYF

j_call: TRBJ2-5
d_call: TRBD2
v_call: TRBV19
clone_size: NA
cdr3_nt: TGTGCCACTTCGGGGGGAGTAAGGGAGACCCAGTACTTC
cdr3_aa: CATSGGVRETQYF

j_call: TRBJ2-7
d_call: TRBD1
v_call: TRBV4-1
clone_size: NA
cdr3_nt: TGCGCCAGCAGCCAAGGGGACAGGGGGGGATACGAGCAGTACTTC
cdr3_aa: CASSQGDRGGYEQYF

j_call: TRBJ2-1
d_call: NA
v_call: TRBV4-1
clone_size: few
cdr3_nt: TGCGCCAGCAGCCAAGTGGGGGCCCGGCATGAGCAGTTCTTC
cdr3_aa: CASSQVGARHEQFF

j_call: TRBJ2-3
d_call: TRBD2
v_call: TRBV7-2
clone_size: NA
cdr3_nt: TGTGCCAGCAGTTCACTAGCGGGGGGGTGGGATACGCAGTATTTT
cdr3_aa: CASSSLAGGWDTQYF